This section outlines one TCR beta chain sequence together with its context. Which antigen it targets is not known. Per-nucleotide qualities are absent, and no much larger clonotype sits a single base away. This sample is part of a study of shared clonotypes between healthy human individuals (dated by TCRdb to the early 2020s). About the investigation overall: The cohort comprised a couple of women and a few men aged 18 to 49 years. To estimate repertoire size and how much clonotype sharing occurs between individuals, the study deeply sequenced the blood TCR repertoires of five or six healthy adults. To increase sequencing depth and limit assay-specific biases, TCR repertoire library preparation and sequencing were carried out by different laboratories using diverse techniques. Between about 0.8 and 9 billion PBMCs per donor were obtained by leukapheresis.

Using the deep immunoSEQ assay, multiplex PCR amplified TCR CDR3 regions from genomic DNA. Extracted genomic DNA from each cell subset was spread evenly across all wells of several immunoSEQ 96-well plates, with each plate serving as a replicate. For unsorted PBMC, about 0.3 ug genomic DNA, equal to approximately 30,000 T cell genomes, was loaded into each replicate PCR. Genomic DNA from unsorted PBMC was sequenced over ten immunoSEQ deep assay plates. Purified libraries were quantified with a Qubit 3.0 fluorometer, sized on a Bioanalyzer 2100, and re-quantified with the KAPA Library Quantification kit. A separate single-read 150-cycle Illumina NextSeq 550 flow cell was used to sequence each immunoSEQ 96-well plate. The original methods were these. Because the immunoSEQ output included only junctional sequences and no quality scores, the filtering could not be the same as the filtering used for full-length reads. To assign V/J genes and CDR3, sequences were annotated against IMGT germline references using PyIR, a Python wrapper for IgBLAST v1.9. Reads were removed for weak V/J assignments (E-value above 1e-6), missing CDR3, stop codons, out-of-frame junctions, or ambiguous translated residues. V3J clonotypes were defined as sequences sharing an identical inferred V gene, J gene, and CDR3 amino acid sequence. Percentage overlap between repertoires was computed as shared unique clonotypes divided by the size of the smaller repertoire. Richness of each repertoire was evaluated using RTK rarefaction, the Chao1 estimator, and Recon v2.1 estimates of unobserved clonotypes. What TCRdb holds here is the immuneACCESS table cut down to in-frame rearrangements. Part of the clones is not present; checked against another copy, under half of the missing clones reflect an unresolved V gene, and the others are unexplained. V and J calls and clone size are given by that table; D and trimming were obtained from the DNA. The sample records fewer than 550,000 clones, roughly 79% of which are singletons. Approximately 13% of the sample lies in the top ten.

The CDR1 and CDR2 encoded by the germline V gene (reference sequence) are LNHNV and YYDKDF. From the cysteine through the phenylalanine, the CDR3 covers 16 amino acids. Only the CDR3 DNA is retained, 48 bases long and in frame from the first base. Cut back by 0 bases and 0 bases, the V and J ends lie 11 bases apart. The donors were healthy, HIV-negative adults who had no recently reported acute infections or vaccinations. All donors were Caucasian adults living in Nashville, Tennessee, USA. For unsorted samples, 90 million to 95 million PBMCs were counted, and genomic DNA was extracted using the QIAamp DNA Blood Mini kit. After blood collection by leukapheresis, PBMCs were isolated using Ficoll-Histopaque density gradient centrifugation and then cryopreserved in the vapor phase of liquid nitrogen. Overall study outcomes, separate from this receptor: Pairwise subsampling indicated that sequencing depth was expected to affect the degree of clonotype sharing among donors. The genetic and exposure-history diversity represented was limited by the small number of donors. Only blood was sampled, and tissue TCR repertoires likely differ from those in blood.

Sequencing was performed on PBMCs. The rearrangement joined TRBV15 to TRBJ1-1; the D gene cannot be resolved reliably. The sequence derives from a woman aged 40-49 years in good health. Some clones in this sample may be carry-over from other donors' samples. Here is the DNA: TGTGCCACCAGCAGAGATGTGGCTACAATGAACACTGAAGCTTTCTTT. Translated, this gives CATSRDVATMNTEAFF.